This is a list of T cell receptor beta chains from one sample in a study of shared clonotypes between healthy human individuals. Data came from immunoSEQ multiplex PCR; TCRdb stores just in-frame clones and leaves some out. The data contain more than 2 million clones, 85% to 95% of them singletons. The specimen sequenced was naive CD8+ T cells from PBMCs. These receptors originate from a man aged 18 to 29 in good health. Some clones in this sample may be carry-over from other donors' samples. The CDR3 runs from the conserved cysteine through the conserved F or W. The D gene is left open where the match is weak. Some rows mark clone size as missing; the rest say once, few, many or name a class of expanded clone.

d_call | j_call | clone_size | v_call | cdr3_nt | cdr3_aa
NA | TRBJ2-7 | few | TRBV28 | TGTGCCAGCAGTTTATACGAGCAGTACTTC | CASSLYEQYF
NA | TRBJ2-3 | NA | TRBV7-9 | TGTGCCAGCGTACAGGCGTTCGTTGCAGATACGCAGTATTTT | CASVQAFVADTQYF
NA | TRBJ2-6 | NA | TRBV27 | TGTGCCAGCAGTTTACTGGGGGCCAGTGGGGCCAACGTCCTGACTTTC | CASSLLGASGANVLTF
NA | TRBJ1-3 | NA | TRBV28 | TGTGCCACCACGGGACGAACCTCTGGAAACACCATATATTTT | CATTGRTSGNTIYF
NA | TRBJ2-1 | NA | TRBV13 | TGTGCCAGCAGCTTAGGAAGGCCTGGAAATGAGCAGTTCTTC | CASSLGRPGNEQFF
TRBD2 | TRBJ2-3 | NA | TRBV9 | TGTGCCAGCAGCGCCGGGGGGACTAGCGGAAGCACAGATACGCAGTATTTT | CASSAGGTSGSTDTQYF
NA | TRBJ2-7 | once | TRBV4-1 | TGCGCCAGCAGCCAAGATGGGGAGCAGTACTTC | CASSQDGEQYF
NA | TRBJ1-4 | NA | TRBV9 | TGTGCCAGCAGCGGGGGGCGTTTAGAAAAACTGTTTTTT | CASSGGRLEKLFF
TRBD1 | TRBJ2-2 | NA | TRBV9 | TGTGCCAGCAGCGTAAACCAGGGGGCTGACACCGGGGAGCTGTTTTTT | CASSVNQGADTGELFF
NA | TRBJ2-7 | NA | TRBV21-1 | TGTGCCAGCAGCAAAGCGATTGGCCTGGACTACGAGCAGTACTTC | CASSKAIGLDYEQYF
NA | TRBJ2-1 | NA | TRBV28 | TGTGCCAGCACCCAACGCGGGGCCTACAATGAGCAGTTCTTC | CASTQRGAYNEQFF
NA | TRBJ2-7 | NA | TRBV5-5 | TGTGCCAGCAGCTTAGCAGACCTTCCCTCCTACGAGCAGTACTTC | CASSLADLPSYEQYF
NA | TRBJ2-7 | NA | TRBV29-1 | TGCAGCGCCCGCCTTCGGGGGAACAGGGCCTATTACGAGCAGTACTTC | CSARLRGNRAYYEQYF
TRBD2 | TRBJ2-1 | NA | TRBV18 | TGTGCCAGCTCACCACCTAAAGGACTAGCGGGACTCCGACGGGATGAGCAGTTCTTC | CASSPPKGLAGLRRDEQFF
NA | TRBJ2-7 | NA | TRBV15 | TGTGCCACCAGCAGAGATCCAGACTGGTCCTACGAGCAGTACTTC | CATSRDPDWSYEQYF
NA | TRBJ2-3 | NA | TRBV5-1 | TGCGCCAGCAGCTCGAAGGGGGTCCTTGCTAGCACAGATACGCAGTATTTT | CASSSKGVLASTDTQYF
TRBD1 | TRBJ2-6 | NA | TRBV6-5 | TGTGCCAGCAGTCCACAGGGGACTGGGGCCAACGTCCTGACTTTC | CASSPQGTGANVLTF
NA | TRBJ1-2 | NA | TRBV11-2 | TGTGCCAGCAGCCCCCAAGAGGAGGGACGTGGAGGCTACACCTTC | CASSPQEEGRGGYTF
TRBD1 | TRBJ1-5 | NA | TRBV5-1 | TGCGCCAGCAGCCCTACAGGGGGCGCGGTAGGTCAGCCCCAGCATTTT | CASSPTGGAVGQPQHF
TRBD2 | TRBJ2-7 | NA | TRBV5-4 | TGTGCCAGCAGCGTCCGGGACTACGACAACGAGCAGTACTTC | CASSVRDYDNEQYF
NA | TRBJ2-7 | NA | TRBV6-1 | TGTGCCAGCAGTGGAGCGAGGACAGCTTTCTACGAGCAGTACTTC | CASSGARTAFYEQYF
NA | TRBJ2-7 | NA | TRBV10-2 | TGCGCCAGCAGTGAGTGGGCAGGGGAAGGTTCGGCCTACGAGCAGTACTTC | CASSEWAGEGSAYEQYF
TRBD2 | TRBJ2-7 | once | TRBV5-1 | TGCGCCAGCAGCTCTGGGACTAGCGGGAGGGACTACGAGCAGTACTTC | CASSSGTSGRDYEQYF
TRBD1 | TRBJ1-5 | NA | TRBV2 | TGTGCCAGCAGTGAAAGAGGACAGGGAGGCAATCAGCCCCAGCATTTT | CASSERGQGGNQPQHF
NA | TRBJ2-1 | NA | TRBV28 | TGTGCCAGCAGTTTCTCCAGTTACAATGAGCAGTTCTTC | CASSFSSYNEQFF
NA | TRBJ2-5 | NA | TRBV7-3 | TGTGCCAGCAGCTTAACGCGGGCCCCGCAAGAGACCCAGTACTTC | CASSLTRAPQETQYF
NA | TRBJ1-1 | NA | TRBV6-6 | TGTGCCAGCACCGAGGGACCGGGCGACACTGAAGCTTTCTTT | CASTEGPGDTEAFF
NA | TRBJ2-2 | NA | TRBV7-9 | TGTGCCAGCAGCCCCCCGAGGGCCCTCATCCTCGCGAACACCGGGGAGCTGTTTTTT | CASSPPRALILANTGELFF
NA | TRBJ2-3 | NA | TRBV27 | TGTGCCAGCAGGGCACAGCTTAGACCAGATACGCAGTATTTT | CASRAQLRPDTQYF
TRBD1 | TRBJ1-1 | NA | TRBV10-2 | TGCGCCAGCAGTGAACAGGGGGCGCTCACTGAAGCTTTCTTT | CASSEQGALTEAFF
NA | TRBJ2-5 | NA | TRBV29-1 | TGCAGCGTTGCCCCGGACCGCCAAGAGACCCAGTACTTC | CSVAPDRQETQYF
TRBD1 | TRBJ2-7 | NA | TRBV2 | TGTGCCAGCAGGGGGGACAGGGGGTTTGAGCAGTACTTC | CASRGDRGFEQYF
NA | TRBJ1-1 | NA | TRBV7-9 | TGTGCCAGCAGCTCACTAGAAGCTTTCTTT | CASSSLEAFF
NA | TRBJ2-2 | NA | TRBV28 | TGTGCCAGCAGACTCCGGGACGCCCGACTACCCACCGGGGAGCTGTTTTTT | CASRLRDARLPTGELFF
TRBD2 | TRBJ2-2 | NA | TRBV6-5 | TGTAGACCGAGGCGGGAGGACACCGGGGAGCTGTTTTTT | CRPRREDTGELFF
NA | TRBJ1-3 | NA | TRBV7-9 | TGTGCCAGCAGTCTGGACAGTGGCTCTGGAAACACCATATATTTT | CASSLDSGSGNTIYF
NA | TRBJ2-7 | NA | TRBV5-1 | TGCGCCAGCAGCCCGGACAGAAGCTCCTACGAGCAGTACTTC | CASSPDRSSYEQYF
NA | TRBJ2-3 | NA | TRBV2 | TGTGCCAGCAGTGATCTGGCAGATACGCAGTATTTT | CASSDLADTQYF
NA | TRBJ1-2 | NA | TRBV27 | TGTGCCAGCAGACTAGGAGATAACTATGGCTACACCTTC | CASRLGDNYGYTF
NA | TRBJ1-4 | NA | TRBV11-2 | TGTGCCAGCAGCAACGGGGGCTTGGATGAAAAACTGTTTTTT | CASSNGGLDEKLFF
NA | TRBJ1-5 | NA | TRBV11-2 | TGTGCCAGCAGCCCGGACTTCGGGGGGCCGCCCCAGCATTTT | CASSPDFGGPPQHF
NA | TRBJ2-5 | once | TRBV6-5 | TGTGCCAGCAGTTACTCGGCGGGACAGTCAGAGACCCAGTACTTC | CASSYSAGQSETQYF
NA | TRBJ2-3 | NA | TRBV7-9 | TGTGCCAGCAGCTTAGTGGGGTGGGCGGATACGCAGTATTTT | CASSLVGWADTQYF
NA | TRBJ2-5 | NA | TRBV2 | TGTGCCAGCAGCGAAAGGTTTGGGGAAGAGACCCAGTACTTC | CASSERFGEETQYF
TRBD2 | TRBJ2-7 | NA | TRBV11-2 | TGTGCCAGCAGCTCCCCGGGACTAGCGGGATTTGTCAAGCAGTACTTC | CASSSPGLAGFVKQYF
NA | TRBJ1-1 | NA | TRBV19 | TGTGCCAGTAGTTCACACAGGGACGGAGGAGAAGCTTTCTTT | CASSSHRDGGEAFF